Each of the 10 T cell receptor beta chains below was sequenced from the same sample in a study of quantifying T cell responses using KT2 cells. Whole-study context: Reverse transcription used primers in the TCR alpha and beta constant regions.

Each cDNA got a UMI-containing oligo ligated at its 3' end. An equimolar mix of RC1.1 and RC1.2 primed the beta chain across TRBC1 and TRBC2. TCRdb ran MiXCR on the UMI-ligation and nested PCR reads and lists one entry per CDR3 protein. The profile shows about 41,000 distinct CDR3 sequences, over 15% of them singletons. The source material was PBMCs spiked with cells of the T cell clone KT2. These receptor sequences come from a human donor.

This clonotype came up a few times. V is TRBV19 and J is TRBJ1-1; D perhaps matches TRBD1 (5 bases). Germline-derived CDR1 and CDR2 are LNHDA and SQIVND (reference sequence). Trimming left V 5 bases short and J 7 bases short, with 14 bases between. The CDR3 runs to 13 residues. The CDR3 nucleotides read TGTGCCAGTAGTCGTCAGGGTCGGGGTGAAGCTTTCTTT. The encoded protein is CASSRQGRGEAFF.

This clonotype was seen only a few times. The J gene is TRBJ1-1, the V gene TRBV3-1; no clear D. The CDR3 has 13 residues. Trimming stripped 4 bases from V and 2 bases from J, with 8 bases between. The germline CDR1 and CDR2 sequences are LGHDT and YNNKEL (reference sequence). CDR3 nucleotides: TGTGCCAGCAGCCTGAACACCAACACTGAAGCTTTCTTT. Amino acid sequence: CASSLNTNTEAFF.

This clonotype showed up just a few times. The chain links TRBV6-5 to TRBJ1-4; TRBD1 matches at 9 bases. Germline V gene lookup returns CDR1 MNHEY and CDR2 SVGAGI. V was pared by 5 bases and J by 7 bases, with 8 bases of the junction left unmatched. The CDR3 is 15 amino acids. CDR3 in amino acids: CASSLWTGAGEKLFF. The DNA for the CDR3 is TGTGCCAGCAGTCTCTGGACAGGGGCGGGTGAAAAACTGTTTTTT.

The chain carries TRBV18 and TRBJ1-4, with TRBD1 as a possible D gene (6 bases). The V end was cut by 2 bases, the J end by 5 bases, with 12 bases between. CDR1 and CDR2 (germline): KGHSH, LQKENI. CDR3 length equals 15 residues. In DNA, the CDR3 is TGTGCCAGCTCACCATTGGGCCAGGGGAATGAAAAACTGTTTTTT. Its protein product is CASSPLGQGNEKLFF.

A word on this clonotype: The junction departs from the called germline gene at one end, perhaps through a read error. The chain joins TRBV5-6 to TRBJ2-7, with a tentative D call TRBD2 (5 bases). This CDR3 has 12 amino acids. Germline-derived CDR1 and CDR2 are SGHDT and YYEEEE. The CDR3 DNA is TGTGACAGCAGCTTGGTGGGAGACGAGCAGTACTTC. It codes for CDSSLVGDEQYF.

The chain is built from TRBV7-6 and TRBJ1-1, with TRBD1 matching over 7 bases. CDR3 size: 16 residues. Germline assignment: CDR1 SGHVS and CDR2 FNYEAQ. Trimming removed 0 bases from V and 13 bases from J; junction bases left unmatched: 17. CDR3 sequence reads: CASSLALLQGGERNFF. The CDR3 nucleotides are TGTGCCAGCAGCTTAGCGCTCCTTCAGGGGGGAGAGCGGAATTTCTTT.

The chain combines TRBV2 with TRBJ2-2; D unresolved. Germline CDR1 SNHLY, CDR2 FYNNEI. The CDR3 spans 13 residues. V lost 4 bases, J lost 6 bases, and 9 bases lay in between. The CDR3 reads CASSVLAAGELFF. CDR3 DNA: TGTGCCAGCAGTGTTTTGGCAGCCGGGGAGCTGTTTTTT.

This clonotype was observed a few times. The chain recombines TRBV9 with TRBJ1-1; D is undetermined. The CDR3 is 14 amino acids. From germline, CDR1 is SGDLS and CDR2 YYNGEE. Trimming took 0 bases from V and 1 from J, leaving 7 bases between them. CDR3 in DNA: TGTGCCAGCAGCGTAGCTTGGGGGAACACTGAAGCTTTCTTT. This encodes CASSVAWGNTEAFF.

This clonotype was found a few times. The CDR3 coding sequence is TGCAGTGCTATACCCGGGACAGCTTACGAGCAGTACTTC. It is translated as CSAIPGTAYEQYF. The chain combines TRBV20-1 with TRBJ2-7; 7 bases are shared with TRBD1. This CDR3 has 13 residues. Germline trimming cut 4 bases from V and 4 bases from J; bases unmatched to any gene: 7. Germline assignment: CDR1 DFQATT and CDR2 SNEGSKA (reference sequence).

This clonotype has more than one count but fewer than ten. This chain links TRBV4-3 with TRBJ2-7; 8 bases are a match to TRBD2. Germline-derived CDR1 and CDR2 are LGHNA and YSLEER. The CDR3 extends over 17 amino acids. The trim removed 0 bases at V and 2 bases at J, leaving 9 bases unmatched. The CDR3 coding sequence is TGCGCCAGCAGCCAAGATAACAGACTAGCGAGCACCTACGAGCAGTACTTC. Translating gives CASSQDNRLASTYEQYF.